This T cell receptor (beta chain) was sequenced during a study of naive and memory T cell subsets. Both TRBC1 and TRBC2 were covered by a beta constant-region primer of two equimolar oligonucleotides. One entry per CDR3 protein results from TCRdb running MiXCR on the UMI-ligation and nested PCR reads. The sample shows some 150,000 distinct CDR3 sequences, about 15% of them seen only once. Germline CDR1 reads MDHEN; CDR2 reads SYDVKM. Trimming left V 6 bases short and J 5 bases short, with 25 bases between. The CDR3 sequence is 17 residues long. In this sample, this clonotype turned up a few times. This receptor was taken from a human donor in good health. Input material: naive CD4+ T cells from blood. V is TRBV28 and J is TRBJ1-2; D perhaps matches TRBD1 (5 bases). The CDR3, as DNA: TGTGCCAGCAGAAGTCCGACTTGGGGGGGAGAGGTTTATGGCTACACCTTC. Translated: CASRSPTWGGEVYGYTF.